This TCR beta chain was documented in a study of blood T cells in healthy people across ages. The study's findings and limits: A strong correlation was found between TCR beta diversity and the percentage of naive T cells.

Notes on this clonotype: Its specificity is unknown.

Losses at the gene ends were 4 bases for V and 2 bases for J; bases not matched to a gene: 6. There are 16 residues in the CDR3. Germline V gene lookup returns CDR1 SGHRS and CDR2 YFSETQ. Next came a second PCR, run for about 7 to 12 cycles, which used a sample-barcoded 5' primer along with a J-beta primer mix. A template-switch adaptor with 12 random nucleotides tagged each cDNA molecule. One entry per CDR3 protein, called by TCRdb with MiXCR from the 5' RACE reads. The sample has just over 800,000 distinct CDR3 sequences, around 68% seen once. The material sequenced was blood. The chain links TRBV5-1 to TRBJ2-3, with TRBD1 matching 11 bases. The TCR was taken from a man younger than 45 in good health. In DNA, the CDR3 is TGCGCCAGCAGCCAAGGACAGGGGGCTCTCACAGATACGCAGTATTTT. Residues: CASSQGQGALTDTQYF.